What follows are 12 T cell receptor beta chains derived from one specimen sequenced in a study of OX40 agonist ivuxolimab in advanced cancers. Clones were read by immunoSEQ multiplex PCR, and TCRdb kept only the in-frame ones, dropping some. The sample lists approximately 100,000 clones; roughly 90% were seen once. The specimen was CD4+ or CD8+ T cells sorted from blood, collected in a trial of the OX40 agonist ivuxolimab. The receptors shown here come from an adult with an advanced solid tumor such as melanoma, head and neck, liver or kidney cancer.

This chain connects TRBV18 to TRBJ2-3; TRBD1 matches at 10 bases. J gave up 3 bases and V 3 bases, and 0 bases lay outside the gene matches. The germline gives CDR1 KGHSH, CDR2 LQKENI. This CDR3 comprises 14 residues. The CDR3 region has the DNA TGTGCCAGCTCACCGGACAGGGGGACAGATACGCAGTATTTT. This codes for CASSPDRGTDTQYF. The whole variable domain, filled in from reference TRBV18 and TRBJ2-3, reads NAGVMQNPRHLVRRRGQEARLRCSPMKGHSHVYWYRQLPEEGLKFMVYLQKENIIDESGMPKERFSAEFPKEGPSILRIQQVVRGDSAAYFCASSPDRGTDTQYFGPGTRLTVL.

The V gene is TRBV28, the J gene TRBJ2-4; tentative D call: TRBD1 (6 bases). Germline-derived CDR1 and CDR2 are MDHEN and SYDVKM. Trimming cost V 7 bases and J 3 bases, with 7 bases left between them. CDR3 length: 12 amino acids. DNA of the CDR3: TGTGCCAGCAACAGGGTCAAAAACATTCAGTACTTC. Translating gives CASNRVKNIQYF.

The genes are TRBV27 and TRBJ2-7; D remains unclear. Germline V lookup: CDR1 MNHEY, CDR2 SMNVEV (reference sequence). This CDR3 is 13 amino acids long. V was shortened by 6 bases and J by 3 bases, with 12 bases between the two germline ends. CDR3 region: CASSHLPFYEQYF. The DNA for the CDR3 is TGTGCCAGCAGCCACCTACCCTTCTACGAGCAGTACTTC.

J is TRBJ1-5 and V is TRBV19, with D possibly TRBD1 on 6 matching bases. Germline V lookup: CDR1 LNHDA, CDR2 SQIVND (reference sequence). V lost 6 bases to trimming and J lost 6 bases, with 15 bases between them. This CDR3 contains 14 residues. CDR3 residues: CASSKTGLGQPQHF. The DNA for the CDR3 is TGTGCCAGTAGCAAGACAGGCCTGGGTCAGCCCCAGCATTTT.

The rearrangement uses TRBV28 and TRBJ1-1, with 8 bases aligning to TRBD1. Germline V gives CDR1 MDHEN, CDR2 SYDVKM. The CDR3 has 15 residues. V was pared by 6 bases and J by 4 bases, with 10 bases of the junction left unmatched. CDR3 nucleotides: TGTGCCAGCAGAATGCTGGACAGGGTCGGCACTGAAGCTTTCTTT. Translated: CASRMLDRVGTEAFF.

The V and J genes are TRBV27 and TRBJ2-1, with D possibly matching TRBD1 (5 bases). Per the germline V gene, CDR1 is MNHEY and CDR2 is SMNVEV (reference sequence). The CDR3 is made up of 15 amino acids. V dropped 5 bases and J dropped 2 bases, with 13 bases sitting between them. For the CDR3, the DNA is TGTGCCAGCAGTCACCAAGGGGCCCCCTACAATGAGCAGTTCTTC. It translates to CASSHQGAPYNEQFF.

The genes are TRBV14 and TRBJ2-2, with 9 bases that match TRBD1. The CDR3 has 16 residues. Germline V lookup: CDR1 SGHDN, CDR2 FVKESK. Trimming removed 4 bases from V and 7 bases from J; junction bases left unmatched: 10. The DNA of the CDR3 is TGTGCCAGCAGCCCAGGGACAGGGAATTCGATCGGGGAGCTGTTTTTT. Translation: CASSPGTGNSIGELFF.

The genes are TRBV5-4 and TRBJ2-5; D gene unclear. Per germline, CDR1 SGHNT and CDR2 YYREEE (reference sequence). The CDR3 spans 14 residues. V lost 0 bases and J lost 5, with 11 bases in between. CDR3: CASSLAVGKETQYF. The CDR3 DNA sequence: TGTGCCAGCAGCTTGGCGGTCGGTAAGGAGACCCAGTACTTC.

This chain uses TRBV19 with TRBJ2-5, with D perhaps matching TRBD2 (6 bases). Trimming took off 7 bases at V and 7 bases at J, with 16 bases between the two ends. The CDR3 loop spans 13 amino acids. Germline V gene data show CDR1 as LNHDA and CDR2 as SQIVND (reference sequence). The CDR3 DNA reads TGTGCCAGTATGGAGGGGACCCGAGGGACCCAGTACTTC. Residues: CASMEGTRGTQYF.

This chain joins TRBV27 and TRBJ2-5; 10 positions match TRBD2. Germline CDR1 and CDR2: MNHEY and SMNVEV (reference sequence). Germline trimming cut 4 bases from V and 4 bases from J; bases unmatched to any gene: 9. The CDR3 is 16 residues long. The CDR3 is CASSSLLGLASETQYF. CDR3 bases: TGTGCCAGCAGTTCACTACTGGGACTAGCGTCAGAGACCCAGTACTTC.

The chain combines TRBV28 with TRBJ2-4; TRBD1 is a possible D gene (6 bases). Trimming cost V 6 bases and J 1 base, with 13 bases left between them. Germline lookup yields CDR1 MDHEN and CDR2 SYDVKM. The length of the CDR3 is 15 residues. The CDR3 reads CASSQRGSAKNIQYF. The CDR3 coding sequence is TGTGCCAGCAGCCAAAGGGGGTCGGCCAAAAACATTCAGTACTTC.

V usage is TRBV27 and J usage is TRBJ2-1; the D is unclear. The CDR3 is 15 residues long. Germline V gives CDR1 MNHEY, CDR2 SMNVEV (reference sequence). Trimming shortened V by 2 bases and J by 0 bases, and 8 bases separated the two germline ends. The CDR3 DNA follows: TGTGCCAGCAGTTTAAGTCAGTTCTCCTACAATGAGCAGTTCTTC. It translates to CASSLSQFSYNEQFF.